This T cell receptor beta chain was obtained from a study of CD8 T cells in ankylosing spondylitis. TCRdb ran MiXCR on the 5' RACE reads and lists one entry per CDR3 protein. The sample holds about 140,000 distinct CDR3 sequences, roughly 34% seen once. With V trimmed by 4 bases and J by 5 bases, 13 bases remained unmatched. CDR1 is SGHRS, CDR2 YFSETQ, per germline. This CDR3 is built from 16 residues. This clonotype was observed a few times. V gene TRBV5-1 combines with J gene TRBJ2-7, with TRBD1 matching 9 bases. The clonotype originates from a male donor with ankylosing spondylitis. The material sequenced was synovial fluid, either unsorted or a sorted T cell fraction (not recorded which). This CDR3 reads CASSNAPGTGSDEQYF. Written as DNA, the CDR3 is TGCGCCAGCAGCAACGCACCCGGGACAGGGTCCGACGAGCAGTACTTC.